This TCR beta chain is from a study of blood T cell repertoires in COVID-19. Study as a whole: COVID-19 samples collected from the United States, Italy and Spain covered acute and convalescent phases. In each case, the material was cDNA or gDNA derived from T cells, B-cell-depleted T cells, or PBMCs.

Germline V gene data show CDR1 as MDHEN and CDR2 as SYDVKM. CDR3 length: 16 residues. The V segment lost 5 bases and the J segment 4 bases; nucleotides outside the gene matches: 11. Repertoires were generated with immunoSEQ multiplex PCR, while TCRdb's copy carries only in-frame clones and drops some. The sample comprises 250,000 or so clones, 85% to 90% of which are singletons, and over 4% rests with the top ten. In terms of age and location, participants ranged from roughly 18 to 100 years and lived in about 25 US areas. Cohort allocation depended upon clinical history that participants reported. V and J are TRBV28 and TRBJ2-1; 7 nucleotides line up with TRBD2. Material: PBMCs or T cells enriched from blood (not recorded which). This sequence originates from a woman aged 25 to 39 with acute COVID-19. CDR3 protein: CASSTHSGNNYNEQFF. In DNA, the CDR3 is TGTGCCAGCAGTACCCACAGCGGGAATAATTACAATGAGCAGTTCTTC.